The entry that follows covers one T cell receptor beta chain sequence. Which antigen it targets is not known. No base-level quality is on record; no much larger clone is a single base apart. The CDR3 runs 15 amino acids, cysteine and phenylalanine included. Solely the CDR3 DNA is kept, with 45 bases framed from the first base. The germline V gene (reference sequence) provides CDR1 LGHDT and CDR2 YNNKEL. No treatment had been received by any patient before thyroid surgery. Using T-cell receptor beta sequencing, the researchers looked back retrospectively at clinical samples from patients, gathered between about 2012 and 2019. These data are taken from a study of metastatic and nonmetastatic thyroid tumors (dated by TCRdb to about 2020). About the study as a whole: Repertoires were compared across peripheral blood and tumor or nodule tissue samples from malignant and benign thyroid patients.

Library method: PCR. The reads were generated on an Illumina HiSeq 4000. High-throughput sequencing was used to profile the TCR beta-chain CDR3 region of every patient. Per the authors' processing: The researchers built a classifier to tell apart papillary thyroid cancer patients with distant metastasis, based on CDR3 differences among clinicopathological groups. To measure repertoire diversity the researchers used the Shannon index, while the Morisita-Horn index served to gauge how similar the tumor and blood repertoires were. The raw public data were reprocessed by TCRdb itself: fastp quality trimming at Q25, MiXCR clonotype calling, in-frame beta chains only. These V and J calls originate from TCRdb's pipeline instead of the authors' own analysis. Present in this sample are over 15,000 clones, approximately 30% of which were seen just once. The ten largest account for over 9.5% of the sample. Results the study describes overall, beyond this receptor: TCR beta diversity was reported as significantly higher in malignant tumors than in benign nodules, in both blood and tumor samples.

The sequence joins TRBV3-1 to TRBJ1-2; TRBD1 agrees with 8 junctional bases. The TCR comes from a female donor with papillary thyroid cancer or a benign thyroid nodule (not recorded which). Some clones in this sample may be carry-over from other donors' samples. The source material was blood. Here is the DNA: TGTGTCAACAGCCGATGGACAGGGAATAACTATGGCTACACCTTC. Its product reads: CVNSRWTGNNYGYTF.